The 9 T cell receptor beta chains listed next were all sequenced from one sample in a study of cytomegalovirus exposure and HLA in healthy donors. Repertoires were generated with immunoSEQ multiplex PCR, while TCRdb's copy carries only in-frame clones and drops some. In the table there are some 70,000 clones, around four fifths of which are singletons. Sequencing input: PBMCs. These receptor sequences come from a man aged 30 to 45 in good health and CMV-seronegative.

V is TRBV18 and J is TRBJ1-2, with D hard to call. The CDR3 loop spans 15 amino acids. V shed 2 bases and J shed 2 bases, with 12 bases lying between them. Looked up from germline, CDR1 is KGHSH and CDR2 is LQKENI. The DNA for the CDR3 is TGTGCCAGCTCACCATTTGGAGGATTAAACTATGGCTACACCTTC. Translating it yields CASSPFGGLNYGYTF.

V is TRBV6-1 and J is TRBJ2-3; a weak D match, TRBD1 (5 bases). The CDR3 covers 14 residues. Per the germline V gene, CDR1 is MNHNS and CDR2 is SASEGT. V was pared by 5 bases and J by 3 bases, with 12 bases between. DNA for the CDR3: TGTGCCAGCAGTCCCCAGACAGTTACAGATACGCAGTATTTT. As protein: CASSPQTVTDTQYF.

This chain uses TRBV21-1 with TRBJ1-4; the table assigns TRBD1, which was not confirmed against the DNA. TRBV21-1 is a known pseudogene. This CDR3 spans 17 amino acids. The CDR3 DNA reads as TGTGCCAGCAGCAAAGCCCAGAACCGGGACAGCGATGAAAAACTGTTTTTT. It is translated as CASSKAQNRDSDEKLFF.

This clone was counted once. The chain is built from TRBV5-1 and TRBJ2-3; D unclear. The end of the DNA is better explained by TRBJ1-5, so the J call may be wrong. Germline assignment: CDR1 SGHRS and CDR2 YFSETQ. The CDR3 length is 17 residues. Written as DNA, the CDR3 is TGCGCCAGCAGCTCCCGACTAGGAACTTTCGGGCCGGATACGCAGCATTTT. It translates to CASSSRLGTFGPDTQHF.

The J gene is TRBJ1-1, the V gene TRBV5-1, with TRBD1 matching over 7 bases. V lost 5 bases, J lost 5 bases, and 9 bases stayed unmatched. Germline CDR1 SGHRS, CDR2 YFSETQ. The CDR3 consists of 14 residues. CDR3: CASRPTGTSTEAFF. The CDR3 DNA reads as TGCGCCAGCAGGCCGACAGGGACCAGTACTGAAGCTTTCTTT.

The rearrangement links TRBV15 to TRBJ1-2; D gene ambiguous. Germline V gene sequence: CDR1 LNHNV, CDR2 YYDKDF (reference sequence). The CDR3 is made up of 16 amino acids. The CDR3 coding sequence is TGTTCTTCTATGGGGAGCCGAGGCCCCTCTAACTATGGCTACACCTTC. Protein sequence: CSSMGSRGPSNYGYTF.

The genes are TRBV28 and TRBJ1-2; D not certain. The ends were cut back, 7 bases at V and 8 bases at J, with 23 bases in the middle. Germline assignment: CDR1 MDHEN and CDR2 SYDVKM. This CDR3 comprises 15 residues. CDR3 coding DNA: TGTGCCAGCATGGTAAACGGGCAGCGGTTCGTAGGCTACACCTTC. As protein: CASMVNGQRFVGYTF.

The chain employs TRBV11-2 and TRBJ2-7; D ambiguous. Germline CDR1 and CDR2: SGHAT and FQNNGV. V lost 4 bases and J 1 base, leaving 8 bases between the germline ends. The CDR3 contains 13 residues. CDR3 sequence: CASSSGPSYEQYF. As DNA, the CDR3 is TGTGCCAGCAGCTCGGGTCCTTCCTACGAGCAGTACTTC.

The rearrangement uses TRBV7-9 and TRBJ2-7; 7 positions match TRBD2. The length of the CDR3 is 18 residues. Trimming removed 5 bases from V and 3 bases from J; junction bases left unmatched: 19. CDR1 and CDR2 (germline): SEHNR, FQNEAQ (reference sequence). In DNA form, the CDR3 reads TGTGCCAGCAGCCATATTTACCAAGCGGGGACGGCGATCTACGAGCAGTACTTC. Translating it yields CASSHIYQAGTAIYEQYF.